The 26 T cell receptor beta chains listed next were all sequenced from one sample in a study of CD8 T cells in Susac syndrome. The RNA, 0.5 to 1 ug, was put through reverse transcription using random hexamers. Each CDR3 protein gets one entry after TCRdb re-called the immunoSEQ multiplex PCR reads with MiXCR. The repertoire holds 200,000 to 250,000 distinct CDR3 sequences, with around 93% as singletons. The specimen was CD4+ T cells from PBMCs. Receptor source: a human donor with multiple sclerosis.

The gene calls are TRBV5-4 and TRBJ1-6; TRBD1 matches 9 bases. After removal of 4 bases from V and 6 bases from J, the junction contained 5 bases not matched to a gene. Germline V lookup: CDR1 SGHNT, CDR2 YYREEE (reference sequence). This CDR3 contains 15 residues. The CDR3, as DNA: TGTGCCAGCAGCCGGGACAGGGCGGGTAATTCACCCCTCCACTTT. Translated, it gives CASSRDRAGNSPLHF.

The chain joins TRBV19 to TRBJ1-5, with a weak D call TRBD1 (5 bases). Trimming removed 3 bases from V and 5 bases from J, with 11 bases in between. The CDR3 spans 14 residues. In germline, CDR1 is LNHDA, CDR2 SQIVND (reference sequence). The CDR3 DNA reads TGTGCCAGTAGTATGAGCCAGGGTTATCAGCCCCAGCATTTT. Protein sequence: CASSMSQGYQPQHF.

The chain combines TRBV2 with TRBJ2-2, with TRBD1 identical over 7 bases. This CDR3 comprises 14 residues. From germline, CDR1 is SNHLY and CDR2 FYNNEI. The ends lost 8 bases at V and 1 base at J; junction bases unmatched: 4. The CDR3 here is CASGDRENTGELFF. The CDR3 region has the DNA TGTGCCAGCGGGGACAGAGAGAACACCGGGGAGCTGTTTTTT.

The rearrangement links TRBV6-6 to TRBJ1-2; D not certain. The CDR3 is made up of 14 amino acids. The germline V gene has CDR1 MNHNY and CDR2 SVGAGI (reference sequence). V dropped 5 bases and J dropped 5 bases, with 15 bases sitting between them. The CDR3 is CASSQPGGGYGYTF. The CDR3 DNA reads TGTGCCAGCAGTCAGCCCGGAGGCGGGTATGGCTACACCTTC.

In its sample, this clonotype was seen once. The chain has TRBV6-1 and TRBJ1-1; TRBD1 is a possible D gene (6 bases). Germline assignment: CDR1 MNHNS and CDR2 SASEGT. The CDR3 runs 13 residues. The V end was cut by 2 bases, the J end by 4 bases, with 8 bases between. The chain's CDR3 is CASSERQVTEAFF. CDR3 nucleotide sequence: TGTGCCAGCAGTGAACGACAGGTCACTGAAGCTTTCTTT.

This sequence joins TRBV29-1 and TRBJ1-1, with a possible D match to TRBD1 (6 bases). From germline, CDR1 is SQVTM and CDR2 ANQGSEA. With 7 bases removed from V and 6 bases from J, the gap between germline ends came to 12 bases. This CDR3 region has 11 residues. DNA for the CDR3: TGCAGCGCTGAGGGGGTCTCTGAAGCTTTCTTT. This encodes CSAEGVSEAFF.

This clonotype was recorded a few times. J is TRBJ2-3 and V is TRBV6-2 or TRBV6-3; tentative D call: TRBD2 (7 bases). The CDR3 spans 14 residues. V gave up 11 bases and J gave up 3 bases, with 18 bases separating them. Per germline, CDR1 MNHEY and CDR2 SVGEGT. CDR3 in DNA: TGTGCCGTGCGGGGGCCCAGGTGGACAGATACGCAGTATTTT. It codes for CAVRGPRWTDTQYF.

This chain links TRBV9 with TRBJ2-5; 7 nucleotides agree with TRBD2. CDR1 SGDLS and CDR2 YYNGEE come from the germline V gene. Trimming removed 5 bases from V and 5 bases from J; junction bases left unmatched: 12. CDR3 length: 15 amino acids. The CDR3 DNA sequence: TGTGCCAGCAGGGGCGAGCGGGAACAAGGGGAGACCCAGTACTTC. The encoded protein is CASRGEREQGETQYF.

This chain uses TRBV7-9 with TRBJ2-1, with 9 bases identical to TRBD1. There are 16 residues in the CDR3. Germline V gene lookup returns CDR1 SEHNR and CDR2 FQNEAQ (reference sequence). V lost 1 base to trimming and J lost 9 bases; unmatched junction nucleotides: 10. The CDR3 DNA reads TGTGCCAGCAGCTTAGGACAGGGACAGGGTCAGAGTGAGCAGTTCTTC. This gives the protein CASSLGQGQGQSEQFF. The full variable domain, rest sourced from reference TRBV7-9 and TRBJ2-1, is DTGVSQNPRHKITKRGQNVTFRCDPISEHNRLYWYRQTLGQGPEFLTYFQNEAQLEKSRLLSDRFSAERPKGSFSTLEIQRTEQGDSAMYLCASSLGQGQGQSEQFFGPGTRLTVL.

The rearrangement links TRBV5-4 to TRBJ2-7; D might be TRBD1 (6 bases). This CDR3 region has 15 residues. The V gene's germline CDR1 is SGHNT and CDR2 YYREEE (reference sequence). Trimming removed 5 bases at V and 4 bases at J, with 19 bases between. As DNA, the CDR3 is TGTGCCAGCAGACCGATACAGGGTGGCGAATACGAGCAGTACTTC. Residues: CASRPIQGGEYEQYF. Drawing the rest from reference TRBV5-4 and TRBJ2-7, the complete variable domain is ETGVTQSPTHLIKTRGQQVTLRCSSQSGHNTVSWYQQALGQGPQFIFQYYREEENGRGNFPPRFSGLQFPNYSSELNVNALELDDSALYLCASRPIQGGEYEQYFGPGTRLTVT.

The CDR3 sequence: CASSWGTGTKDGYTF. CDR3 DNA: TGTGCCAGCAGTTGGGGAACCGGGACAAAAGATGGCTACACCTTC. J is TRBJ1-2 and V is TRBV12-3 or TRBV12-4; possibly TRBD1 for D (6 bases). Trimming took 4 bases from V and 6 from J, leaving 18 bases between them. The CDR3 has 15 amino acids.

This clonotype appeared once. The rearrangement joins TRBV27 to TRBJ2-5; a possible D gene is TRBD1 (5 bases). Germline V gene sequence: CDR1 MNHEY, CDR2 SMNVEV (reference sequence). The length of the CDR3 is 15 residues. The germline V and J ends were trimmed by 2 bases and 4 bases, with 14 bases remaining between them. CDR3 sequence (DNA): TGTGCCAGCAGTTTACTTGGGGCGAATGGAGAGACCCAGTACTTC. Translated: CASSLLGANGETQYF.

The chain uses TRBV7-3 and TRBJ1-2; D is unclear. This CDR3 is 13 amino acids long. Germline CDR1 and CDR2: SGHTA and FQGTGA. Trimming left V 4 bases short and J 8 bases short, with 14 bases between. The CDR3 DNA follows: TGTGCCAGCAGCTCCAGACCGGGCCTGGGCTACACCTTC. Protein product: CASSSRPGLGYTF.

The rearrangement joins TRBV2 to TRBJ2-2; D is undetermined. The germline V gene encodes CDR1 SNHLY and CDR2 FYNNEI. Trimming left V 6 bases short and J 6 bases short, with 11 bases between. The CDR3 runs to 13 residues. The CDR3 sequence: CASRWTSPGELFF. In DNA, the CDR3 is TGTGCCAGCAGATGGACCTCTCCCGGGGAGCTGTTTTTT.

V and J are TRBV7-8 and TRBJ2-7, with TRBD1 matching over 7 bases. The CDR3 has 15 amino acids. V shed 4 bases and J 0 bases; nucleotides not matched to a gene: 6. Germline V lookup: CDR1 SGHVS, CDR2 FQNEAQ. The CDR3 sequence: CASSSRDSSSYEQYF. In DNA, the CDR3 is TGTGCCAGCAGCTCTCGGGACAGCAGCTCCTACGAGCAGTACTTC.

CDR3 nucleotides: TGCAGTGCTAGTACCGGAGCCCAAAGATACAATGAGCAGTTCTTC. Encoded protein: CSASTGAQRYNEQFF. The chain is built from TRBV20-1 and TRBJ2-1; no clear D gene. The CDR3 totals 15 residues. The germline gives CDR1 DFQATT, CDR2 SNEGSKA (reference sequence). The germline V and J ends were trimmed by 3 bases and 4 bases, with 16 bases remaining between them.

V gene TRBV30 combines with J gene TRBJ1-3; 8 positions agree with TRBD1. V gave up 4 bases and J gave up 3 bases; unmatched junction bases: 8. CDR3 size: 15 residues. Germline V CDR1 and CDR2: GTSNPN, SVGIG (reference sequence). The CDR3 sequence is CAWKLQGASGNTIYF. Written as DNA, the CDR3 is TGTGCCTGGAAACTGCAGGGGGCGAGTGGAAACACCATATATTTT.

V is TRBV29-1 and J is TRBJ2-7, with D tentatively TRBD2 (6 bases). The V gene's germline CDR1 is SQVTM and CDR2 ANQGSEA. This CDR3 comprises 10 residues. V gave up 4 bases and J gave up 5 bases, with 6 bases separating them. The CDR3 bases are TGCAGCGTTGGGGGGGACGAGCAGTACTTC. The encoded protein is CSVGGDEQYF.

This CDR3 is CASSLTRVKNTEAFF. For the CDR3, the DNA is TGTGCCAGCAGCTTAACGCGGGTCAAGAACACTGAAGCTTTCTTT. The genes are TRBV7-3 and TRBJ1-1; D uncertain. The CDR3 contains 15 residues. Deletions cut 0 bases from V and 1 base from J, with 9 bases between. The germline V gene has CDR1 SGHTA and CDR2 FQGTGA.

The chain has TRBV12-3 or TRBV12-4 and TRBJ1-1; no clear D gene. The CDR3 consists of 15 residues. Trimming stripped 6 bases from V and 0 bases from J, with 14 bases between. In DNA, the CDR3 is TGTGCCAGCAGATATTTGGGTTCCATGAACACTGAAGCTTTCTTT. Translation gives CASRYLGSMNTEAFF.

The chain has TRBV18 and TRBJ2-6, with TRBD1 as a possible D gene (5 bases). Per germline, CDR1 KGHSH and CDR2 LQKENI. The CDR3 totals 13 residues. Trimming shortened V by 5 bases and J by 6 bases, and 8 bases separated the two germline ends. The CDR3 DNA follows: TGTGCCAGCTCATCAGGGAAGGCCAACGTCCTGACTTTC. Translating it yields CASSSGKANVLTF.

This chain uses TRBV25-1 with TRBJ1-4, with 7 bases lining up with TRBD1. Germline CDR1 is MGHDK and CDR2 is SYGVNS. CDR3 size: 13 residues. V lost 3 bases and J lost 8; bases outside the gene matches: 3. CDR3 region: CASSETGQEKLFF. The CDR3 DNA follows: TGTGCCAGCAGTGAGACAGGGCAAGAAAAACTGTTTTTT.

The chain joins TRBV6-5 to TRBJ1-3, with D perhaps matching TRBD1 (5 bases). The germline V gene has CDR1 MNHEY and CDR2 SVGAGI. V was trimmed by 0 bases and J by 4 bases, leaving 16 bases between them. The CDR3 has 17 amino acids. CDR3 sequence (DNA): TGTGCCAGCAGTTACTCTTGGTTCGGGACGGCAGGAAACACCATATATTTT. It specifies CASSYSWFGTAGNTIYF.

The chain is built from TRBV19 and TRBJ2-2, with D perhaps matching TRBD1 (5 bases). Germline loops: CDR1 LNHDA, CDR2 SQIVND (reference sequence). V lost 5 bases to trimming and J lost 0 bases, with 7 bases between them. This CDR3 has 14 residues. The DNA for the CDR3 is TGTGCCAGTAGTTGGACACCGAACACCGGGGAGCTGTTTTTT. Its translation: CASSWTPNTGELFF.

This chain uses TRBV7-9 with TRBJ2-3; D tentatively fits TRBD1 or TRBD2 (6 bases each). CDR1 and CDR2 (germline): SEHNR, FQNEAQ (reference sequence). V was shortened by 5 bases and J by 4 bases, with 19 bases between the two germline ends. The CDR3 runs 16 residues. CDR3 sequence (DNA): TGTGCCAGCAGCGCCCCACTCTTGGGGGGCGCAGATACGCAGTATTTT. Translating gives CASSAPLLGGADTQYF.

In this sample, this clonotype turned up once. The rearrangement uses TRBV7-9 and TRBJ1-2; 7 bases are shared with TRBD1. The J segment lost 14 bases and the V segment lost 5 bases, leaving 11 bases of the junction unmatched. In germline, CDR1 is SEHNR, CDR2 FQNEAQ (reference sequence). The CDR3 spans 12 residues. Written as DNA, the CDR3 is TGTGCCAGCAGCCCATTAGACAGGGTTTCGACCTTC. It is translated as CASSPLDRVSTF. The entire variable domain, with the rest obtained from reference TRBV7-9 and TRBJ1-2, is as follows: DTGVSQNPRHKITKRGQNVTFRCDPISEHNRLYWYRQTLGQGPEFLTYFQNEAQLEKSRLLSDRFSAERPKGSFSTLEIQRTEQGDSAMYLCASSPLDRVSTFGSGTRLTVV.